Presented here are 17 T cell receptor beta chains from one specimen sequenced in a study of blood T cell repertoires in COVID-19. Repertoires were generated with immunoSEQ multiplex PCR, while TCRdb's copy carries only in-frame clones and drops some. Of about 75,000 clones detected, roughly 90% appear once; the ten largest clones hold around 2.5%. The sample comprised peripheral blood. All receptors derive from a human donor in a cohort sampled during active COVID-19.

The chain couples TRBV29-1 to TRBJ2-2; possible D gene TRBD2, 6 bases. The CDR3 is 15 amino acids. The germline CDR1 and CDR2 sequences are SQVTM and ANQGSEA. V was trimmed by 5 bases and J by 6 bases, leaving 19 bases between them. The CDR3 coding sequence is TGCAGCGTTAACCAAGGCGGGGTTGGGTCCGGGGAGCTGTTTTTT. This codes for CSVNQGGVGSGELFF.

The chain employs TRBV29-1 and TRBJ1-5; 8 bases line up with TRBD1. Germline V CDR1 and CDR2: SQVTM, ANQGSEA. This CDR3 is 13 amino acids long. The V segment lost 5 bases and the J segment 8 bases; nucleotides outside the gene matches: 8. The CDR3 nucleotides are TGCAGCGTTCTTCAGGGGGCAGCGGAGCCCCAGCATTTT. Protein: CSVLQGAAEPQHF.

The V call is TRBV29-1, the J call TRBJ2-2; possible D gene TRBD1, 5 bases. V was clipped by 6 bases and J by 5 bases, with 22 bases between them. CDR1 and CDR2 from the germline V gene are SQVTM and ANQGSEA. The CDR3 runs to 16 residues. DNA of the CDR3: TGCAGCGTACCGCTCGACAGAAACTCGATTACCGGGGAGCTGTTTTTT. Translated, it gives CSVPLDRNSITGELFF.

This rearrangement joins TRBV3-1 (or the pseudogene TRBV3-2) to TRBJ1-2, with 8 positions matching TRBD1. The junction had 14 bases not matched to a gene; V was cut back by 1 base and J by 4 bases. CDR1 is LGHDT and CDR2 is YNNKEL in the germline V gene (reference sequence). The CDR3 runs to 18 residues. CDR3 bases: TGTGCCAGCAGCCAAGCGCAACGGGGGACAGGCGCCCCCTATGGCTACACCTTC. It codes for CASSQAQRGTGAPYGYTF.

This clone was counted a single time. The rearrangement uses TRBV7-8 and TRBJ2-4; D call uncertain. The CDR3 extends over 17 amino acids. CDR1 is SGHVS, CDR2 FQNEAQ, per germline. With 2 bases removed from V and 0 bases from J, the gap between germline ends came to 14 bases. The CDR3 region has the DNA TGTGCCAGCAGCTTATATCAGGCGCCCCTAGCCAAAAACATTCAGTACTTC. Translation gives CASSLYQAPLAKNIQYF.

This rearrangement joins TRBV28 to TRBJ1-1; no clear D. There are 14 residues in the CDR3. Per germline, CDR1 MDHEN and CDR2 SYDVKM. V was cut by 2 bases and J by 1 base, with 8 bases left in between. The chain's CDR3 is CASSLTGRNTEAFF. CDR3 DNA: TGTGCCAGCAGTTTAACGGGAAGGAACACTGAAGCTTTCTTT.

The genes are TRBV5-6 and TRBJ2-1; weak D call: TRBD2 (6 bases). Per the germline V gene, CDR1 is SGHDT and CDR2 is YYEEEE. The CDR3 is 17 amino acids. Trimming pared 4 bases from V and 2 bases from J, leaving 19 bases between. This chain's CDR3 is CASSPDVGGIPYNEQFF. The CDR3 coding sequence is TGTGCCAGCAGCCCCGATGTGGGCGGGATTCCCTACAATGAGCAGTTCTTC.

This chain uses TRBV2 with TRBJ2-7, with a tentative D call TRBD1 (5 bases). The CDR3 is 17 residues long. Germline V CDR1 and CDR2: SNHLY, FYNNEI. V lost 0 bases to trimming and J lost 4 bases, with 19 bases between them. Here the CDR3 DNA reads TGTGCCAGCAGTGAAGCGCTCCCGACAGCCTACCAGTACGAGCAGTACTTC. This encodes CASSEALPTAYQYEQYF.

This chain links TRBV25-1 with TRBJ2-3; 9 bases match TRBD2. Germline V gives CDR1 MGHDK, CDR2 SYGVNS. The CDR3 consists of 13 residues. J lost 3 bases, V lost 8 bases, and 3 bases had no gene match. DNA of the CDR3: TGTGCCAGCGCGACTAGCGGAACAGATACGCAGTATTTT. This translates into CASATSGTDTQYF.

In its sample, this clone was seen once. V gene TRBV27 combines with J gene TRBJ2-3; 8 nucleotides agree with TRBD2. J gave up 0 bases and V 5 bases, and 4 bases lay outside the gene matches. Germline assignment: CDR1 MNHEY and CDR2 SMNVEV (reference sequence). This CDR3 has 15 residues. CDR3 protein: CASSVLAVSTDTQYF. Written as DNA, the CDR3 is TGTGCCAGCAGTGTACTAGCGGTTAGCACAGATACGCAGTATTTT.

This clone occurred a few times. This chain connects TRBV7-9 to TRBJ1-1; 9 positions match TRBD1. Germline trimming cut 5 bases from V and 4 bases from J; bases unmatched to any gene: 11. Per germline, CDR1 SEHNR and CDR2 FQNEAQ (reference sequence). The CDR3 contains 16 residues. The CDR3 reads CASSLGQGPEGTEAFF. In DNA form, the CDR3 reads TGTGCCAGCAGCCTGGGACAGGGCCCTGAGGGCACTGAAGCTTTCTTT. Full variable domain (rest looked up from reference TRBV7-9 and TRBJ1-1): DTGVSQNPRHKITKRGQNVTFRCDPISEHNRLYWYRQTLGQGPEFLTYFQNEAQLEKSRLLSDRFSAERPKGSFSTLEIQRTEQGDSAMYLCASSLGQGPEGTEAFFGQGTRLTVV.

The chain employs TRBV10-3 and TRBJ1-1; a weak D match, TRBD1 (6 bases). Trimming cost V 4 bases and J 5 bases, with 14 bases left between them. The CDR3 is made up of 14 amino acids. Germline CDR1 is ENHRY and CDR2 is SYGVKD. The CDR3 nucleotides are TGTGCCATCAGTGGAACAGGGCAGGCGACTGAAGCTTTCTTT. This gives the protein CAISGTGQATEAFF.

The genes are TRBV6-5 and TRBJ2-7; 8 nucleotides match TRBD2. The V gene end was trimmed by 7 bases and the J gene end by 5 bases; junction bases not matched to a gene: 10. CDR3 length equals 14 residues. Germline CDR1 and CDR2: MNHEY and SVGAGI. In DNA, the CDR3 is TGTGCCAGCAAGACAGCGGGGGCCCCCCACGAGCAGTACTTC. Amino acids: CASKTAGAPHEQYF.

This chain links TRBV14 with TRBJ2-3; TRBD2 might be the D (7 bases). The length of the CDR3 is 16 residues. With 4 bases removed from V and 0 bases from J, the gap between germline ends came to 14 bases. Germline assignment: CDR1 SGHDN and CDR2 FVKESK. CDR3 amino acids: CASSLEGGLSTDTQYF. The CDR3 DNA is TGTGCCAGCAGCCTGGAGGGGGGGCTAAGCACAGATACGCAGTATTTT. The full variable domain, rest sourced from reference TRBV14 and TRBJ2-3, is EAGVTQFPSHSVIEKGQTVTLRCDPISGHDNLYWYRRVMGKEIKFLLHFVKESKQDESGMPNNRFLAERTGGTYSTLKVQPAELEDSGVYFCASSLEGGLSTDTQYFGPGTRLTVL.

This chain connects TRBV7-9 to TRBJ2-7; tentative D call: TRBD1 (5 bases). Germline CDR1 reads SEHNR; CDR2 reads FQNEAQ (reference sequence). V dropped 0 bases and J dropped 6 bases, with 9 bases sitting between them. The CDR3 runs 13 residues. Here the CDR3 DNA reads TGTGCCAGCAGCTTAGCGCAGGGTGTCGAGCAGTACTTC. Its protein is CASSLAQGVEQYF.

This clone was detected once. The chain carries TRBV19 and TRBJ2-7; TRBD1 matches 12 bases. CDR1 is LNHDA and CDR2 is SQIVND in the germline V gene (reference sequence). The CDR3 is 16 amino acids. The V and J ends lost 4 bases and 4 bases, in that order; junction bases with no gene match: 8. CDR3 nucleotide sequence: TGTGCCAGTAGTAGACCCGGGACAGGGGGCTCGTACGAGCAGTACTTC. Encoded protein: CASSRPGTGGSYEQYF.

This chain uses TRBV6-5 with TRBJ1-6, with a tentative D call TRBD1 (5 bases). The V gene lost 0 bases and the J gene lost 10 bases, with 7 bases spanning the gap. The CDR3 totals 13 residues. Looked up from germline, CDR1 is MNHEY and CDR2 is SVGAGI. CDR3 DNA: TGTGCCAGCAGTTACTCAGGGGAATCACCCCTCCACTTT. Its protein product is CASSYSGESPLHF.